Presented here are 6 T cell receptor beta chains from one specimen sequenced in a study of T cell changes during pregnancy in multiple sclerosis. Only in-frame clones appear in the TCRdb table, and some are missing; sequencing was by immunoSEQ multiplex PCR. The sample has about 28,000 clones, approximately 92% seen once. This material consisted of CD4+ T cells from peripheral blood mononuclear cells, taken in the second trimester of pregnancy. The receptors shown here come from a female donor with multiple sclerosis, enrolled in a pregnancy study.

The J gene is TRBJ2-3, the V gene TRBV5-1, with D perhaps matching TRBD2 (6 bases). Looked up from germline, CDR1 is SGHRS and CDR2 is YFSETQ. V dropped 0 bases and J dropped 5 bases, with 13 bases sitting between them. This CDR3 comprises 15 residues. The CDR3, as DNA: TGCGCCAGCAGCTTGGAGTGGGGGGAGGTAGATACGCAGTATTTT. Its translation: CASSLEWGEVDTQYF.

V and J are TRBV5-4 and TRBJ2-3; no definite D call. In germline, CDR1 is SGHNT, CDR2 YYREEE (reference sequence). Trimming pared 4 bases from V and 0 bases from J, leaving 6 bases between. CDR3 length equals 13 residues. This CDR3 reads CASSRVSTDTQYF. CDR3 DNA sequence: TGTGCCAGCAGCCGGGTAAGCACAGATACGCAGTATTTT.

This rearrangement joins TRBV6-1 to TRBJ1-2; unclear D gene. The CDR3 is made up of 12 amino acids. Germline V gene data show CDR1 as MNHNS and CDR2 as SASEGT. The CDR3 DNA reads TGTGCTAGTCTCGGGGTTGGATATGGCTACACCTTC. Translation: CASLGVGYGYTF.

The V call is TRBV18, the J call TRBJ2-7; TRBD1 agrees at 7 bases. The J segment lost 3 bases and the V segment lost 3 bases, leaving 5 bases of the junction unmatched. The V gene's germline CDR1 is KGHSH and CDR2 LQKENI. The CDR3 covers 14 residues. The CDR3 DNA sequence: TGTGCCAGCTCACCTTATCGGGACAGCTACGAGCAGTACTTC. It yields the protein CASSPYRDSYEQYF.

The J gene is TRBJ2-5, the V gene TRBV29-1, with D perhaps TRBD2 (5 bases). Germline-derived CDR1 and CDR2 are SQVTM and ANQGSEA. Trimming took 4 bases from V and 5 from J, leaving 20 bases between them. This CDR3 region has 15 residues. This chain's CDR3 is CSVARWPPRAETQYF. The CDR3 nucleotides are TGCAGCGTTGCCCGCTGGCCCCCGAGGGCGGAGACCCAGTACTTC.

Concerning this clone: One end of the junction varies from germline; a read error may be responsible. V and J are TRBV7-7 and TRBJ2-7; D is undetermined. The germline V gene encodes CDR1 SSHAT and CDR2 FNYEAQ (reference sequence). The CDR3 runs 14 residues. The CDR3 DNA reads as TGTGCTAGCAGCTTATCCGGTGTGGAGTACGAGCAGTACTTC. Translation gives CASSLSGVEYEQYF. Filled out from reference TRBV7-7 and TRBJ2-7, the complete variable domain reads GAGVSQSPRYKVTKRGQDVTLRCDPISSHATLYWYQQALGQGPEFLTYFNYEAQPDKSGLPSDRFSAERPEGSISTLTIQRTEQRDSAMYRCASSLSGVEYEQYFGPGTRLTVT.